These T cell receptor beta chains were read from a single sample in a study of T cells in Graves' hyperthyroidism and ophthalmopathy. TCRdb called the multiplex PCR reads again in MiXCR, with one record for every CDR3 protein. This sample has approximately 510,000 distinct CDR3 sequences, with about 20% found just once. The sequenced material came from blood. All receptors come from a man between 18 and 35 years old with Graves' hyperthyroidism. CDR3s leave out the opening cysteine and the closing phenylalanine or tryptophan.

V,J,CDR3
TRBV28,TRBJ2-7,ASSLPGEQY
TRBV6-1,TRBJ2-5,ASKERGTGQETQY
TRBV6-1,TRBJ1-1,ASREVGYSEAF
TRBV30,TRBJ1-1,AWGRGGGGAEAF
TRBV3-1,TRBJ2-7,ASSQRLSYEQY
TRBV20-1,TRBJ1-1,SARVIGPGTEAF
TRBV15,TRBJ1-1,ATSRDEGFEAF
TRBV12-3/TRBV12-4,TRBJ2-5,ASSLVGTPDQETQY
TRBV12-3/TRBV12-4,TRBJ2-6,ASSLRVRWATQANVLT
TRBV28,TRBJ2-7,ASSNWVYEQY
TRBV29-1,TRBJ2-7,SVEGGRWGEQY
TRBV2,TRBJ1-2,ASSVFLGPPNLYGYT
TRBV29-1,TRBJ2-7,SVRWSSYEQY
TRBV25-1,TRBJ1-1,ASSGTGRGTEAF
TRBV20-1,TRBJ1-1,SAPPAGVEAF
TRBV15,TRBJ2-7,ATSRRDTPYEQY
TRBV19,TRBJ2-7,ASSSWAEGVYEQY
TRBV15,TRBJ1-1,ATSRDRAGGGTEAF
TRBV5-1,TRBJ1-5,ASSPTGGGGQPQH
TRBV6-1,TRBJ1-1,ASSRQGEAF
TRBV28,TRBJ1-5,ASRTGTPKTAYSNQPQH
TRBV12-3/TRBV12-4,TRBJ2-2,ASSLTIYAGELF
TRBV6-5,TRBJ1-3,ASSYSKTDGNTIY
TRBV4-1,TRBJ2-5,ASSQEGSWWETQY
TRBV28,TRBJ1-2,ASSPRLGANYGYT
TRBV20-1,TRBJ2-7,SPNHRGFSYEQY
TRBV7-9,TRBJ1-2,ASSFEGEGYT
TRBV7-9,TRBJ1-5,ASSSTGLLHQPQH
TRBV28,TRBJ2-7,ASSSTPGWEYEQY
TRBV3-1,TRBJ1-2,ASSLRGGGGYI
TRBV2,TRBJ1-1,ASTGDRYNTEAF
TRBV19,TRBJ1-5,ASNQGASNQPQH
TRBV6-2/TRBV6-3,TRBJ1-3,ASSTLAGTGSSGNTIY
TRBV6-1,TRBJ2-7,ATSPGTGGEQY
TRBV2,TRBJ2-4,ASSDGRAKNIQY
TRBV28,TRBJ1-3,ASSLPSGGGRRPGNTIY
TRBV7-9,TRBJ1-1,ASSLGGAWAF
TRBV2,TRBJ2-2,ASNLAGGTGELF
TRBV2,TRBJ1-2,ASRSVTNYGYT
TRBV9,TRBJ1-5,ASSVGGLSNQPQH
TRBV6-1,TRBJ1-3,ASVRQGRSRNTIY
TRBV5-1,TRBJ2-7,ASSFLGDNKGGEQY
TRBV6-1,TRBJ1-1,ASTREGNTEAF
TRBV12-3/TRBV12-4,TRBJ1-5,ASSFASGQPQH
TRBV6-1,TRBJ2-5,ATARRKDQTQY
TRBV5-1,TRBJ1-2,ASSDDYGYT
TRBV29-1,TRBJ2-2,SAMGQTGELF
TRBV28,TRBJ1-5,ASSLGGQGTYSNQPQH
TRBV7-8,TRBJ1-5,ASSFDFKAESNQPQH
TRBV7-8,TRBJ1-3,ASSFGEPSGNTIY
TRBV19,TRBJ2-2,ASNPRGTANTGELF
TRBV9,TRBJ1-2,ASSAEPGNGYT
TRBV11-2,TRBJ2-7,ASRSISGVYEQY
TRBV12-3/TRBV12-4,TRBJ2-7,ASSYTGTSVYEQY
TRBV11-2,TRBJ1-3,ASSIESSGNTIY